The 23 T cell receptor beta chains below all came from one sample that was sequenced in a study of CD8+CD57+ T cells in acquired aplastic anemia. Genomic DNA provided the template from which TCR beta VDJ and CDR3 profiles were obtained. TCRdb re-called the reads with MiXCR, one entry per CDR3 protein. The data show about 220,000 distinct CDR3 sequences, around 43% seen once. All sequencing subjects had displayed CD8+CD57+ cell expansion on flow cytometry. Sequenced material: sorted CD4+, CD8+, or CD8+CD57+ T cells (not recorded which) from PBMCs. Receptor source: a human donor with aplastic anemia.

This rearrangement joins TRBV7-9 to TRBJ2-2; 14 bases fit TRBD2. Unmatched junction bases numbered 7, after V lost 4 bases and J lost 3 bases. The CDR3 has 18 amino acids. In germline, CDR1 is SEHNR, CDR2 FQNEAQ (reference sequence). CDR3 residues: CASSSRTSGGTDTGELFF. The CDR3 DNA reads TGTGCCAGCAGCTCGAGGACTAGCGGGGGGACGGACACCGGGGAGCTGTTTTTT. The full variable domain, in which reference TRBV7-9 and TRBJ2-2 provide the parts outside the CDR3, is DTGVSQNPRHKITKRGQNVTFRCDPISEHNRLYWYRQTLGQGPEFLTYFQNEAQLEKSRLLSDRFSAERPKGSFSTLEIQRTEQGDSAMYLCASSSRTSGGTDTGELFFGEGSRLTVL.

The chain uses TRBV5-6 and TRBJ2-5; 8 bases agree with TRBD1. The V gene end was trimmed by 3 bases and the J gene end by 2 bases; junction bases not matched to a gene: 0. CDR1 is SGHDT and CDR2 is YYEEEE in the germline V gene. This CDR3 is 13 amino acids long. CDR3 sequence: CASSWDRQETQYF. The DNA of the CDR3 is TGTGCCAGCAGCTGGGACAGGCAAGAGACCCAGTACTTC.

This CDR3 is CASSFTQGSYEQYF. The CDR3 DNA reads as TGTGCCAGCAGCTTCACACAGGGTTCCTACGAGCAGTACTTC. The rearrangement joins TRBV5-6 to TRBJ2-7; a weak D match, TRBD1 (6 bases). The CDR3 runs to 14 residues. Germline assignment: CDR1 SGHDT and CDR2 YYEEEE. With 2 bases removed from V and 1 base from J, the gap between germline ends came to 10 bases.

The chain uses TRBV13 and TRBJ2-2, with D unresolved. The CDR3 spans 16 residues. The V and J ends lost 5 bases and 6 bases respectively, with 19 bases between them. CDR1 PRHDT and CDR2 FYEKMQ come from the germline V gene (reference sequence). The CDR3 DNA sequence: TGTGCCAGCAGCATCACACCGGAAAGCCCCGCCGGGGAGCTGTTTTTT. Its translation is CASSITPESPAGELFF.

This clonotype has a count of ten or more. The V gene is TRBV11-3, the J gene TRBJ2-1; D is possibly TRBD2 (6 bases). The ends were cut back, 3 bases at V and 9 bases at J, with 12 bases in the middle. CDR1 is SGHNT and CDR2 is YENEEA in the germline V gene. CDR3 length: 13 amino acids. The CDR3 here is CASSLPGGGEQFF. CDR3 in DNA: TGTGCCAGCAGCTTGCCCGGGGGAGGTGAGCAGTTCTTC.

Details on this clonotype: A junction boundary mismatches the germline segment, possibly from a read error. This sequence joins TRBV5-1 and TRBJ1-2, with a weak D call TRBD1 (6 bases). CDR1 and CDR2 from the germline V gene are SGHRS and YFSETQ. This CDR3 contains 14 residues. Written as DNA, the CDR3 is TGTGCCAGCAGCTTGTCACAGGGAATCTATGGCTACACCTTC. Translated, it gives CASSLSQGIYGYTF.

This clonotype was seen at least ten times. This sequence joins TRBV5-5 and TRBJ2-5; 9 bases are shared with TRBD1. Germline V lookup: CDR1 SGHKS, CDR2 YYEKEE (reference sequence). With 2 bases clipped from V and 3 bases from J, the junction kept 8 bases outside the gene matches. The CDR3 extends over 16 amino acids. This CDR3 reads CASSFPRRTGEETQYF. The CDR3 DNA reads TGTGCCAGCAGCTTCCCCCGGAGGACAGGGGAAGAGACCCAGTACTTC.

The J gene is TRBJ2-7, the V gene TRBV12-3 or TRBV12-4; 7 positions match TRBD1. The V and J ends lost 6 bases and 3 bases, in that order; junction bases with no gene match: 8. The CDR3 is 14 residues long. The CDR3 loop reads CASREPGTVYEQYF. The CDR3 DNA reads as TGTGCCAGCAGAGAACCCGGGACAGTCTACGAGCAGTACTTC.

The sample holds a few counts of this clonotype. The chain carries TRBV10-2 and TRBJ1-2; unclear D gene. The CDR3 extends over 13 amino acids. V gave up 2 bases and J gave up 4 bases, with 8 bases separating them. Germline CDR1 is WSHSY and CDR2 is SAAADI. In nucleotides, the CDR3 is TGCGCCAGCAGTGAGGACCCGTTCTATGGCTACACCTTC. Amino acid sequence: CASSEDPFYGYTF.

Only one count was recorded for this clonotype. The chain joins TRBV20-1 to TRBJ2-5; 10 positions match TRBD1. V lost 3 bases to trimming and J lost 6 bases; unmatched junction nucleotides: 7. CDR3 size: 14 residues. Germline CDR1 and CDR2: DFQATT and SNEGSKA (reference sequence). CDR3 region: CSASGTGVVKTQYF. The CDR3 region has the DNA TGCAGTGCTAGTGGGACAGGGGTTGTGAAGACCCAGTACTTC.

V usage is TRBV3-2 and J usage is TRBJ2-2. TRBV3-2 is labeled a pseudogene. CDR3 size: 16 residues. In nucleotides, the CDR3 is TGTGCCAGCAGCCAAGACCCACTACACACCACCGGGGAGCTGTTTTTT. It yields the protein CASSQDPLHTTGELFF.

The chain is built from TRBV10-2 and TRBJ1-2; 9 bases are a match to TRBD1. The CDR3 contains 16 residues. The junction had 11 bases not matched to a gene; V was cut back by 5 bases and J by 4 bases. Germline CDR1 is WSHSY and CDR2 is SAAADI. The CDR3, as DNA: TGCGCCAGCAGTCGCGGACAGGGGCCTGCTCCCTATGGCTACACCTTC. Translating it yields CASSRGQGPAPYGYTF.

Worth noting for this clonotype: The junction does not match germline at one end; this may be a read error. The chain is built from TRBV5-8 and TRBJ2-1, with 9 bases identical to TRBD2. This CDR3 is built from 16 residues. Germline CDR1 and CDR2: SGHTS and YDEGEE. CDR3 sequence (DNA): TGCGCCAGCAGCCAAGAGCGGGGGGATTCCTACAATGAGCAGTTCTTC. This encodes CASSQERGDSYNEQFF.

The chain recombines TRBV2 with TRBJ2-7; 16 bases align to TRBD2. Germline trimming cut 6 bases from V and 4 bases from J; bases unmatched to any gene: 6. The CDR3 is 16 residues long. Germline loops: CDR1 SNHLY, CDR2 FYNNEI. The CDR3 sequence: CASRTGTSGRVYEQYF. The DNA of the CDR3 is TGTGCCAGCAGGACCGGGACTAGCGGGAGGGTGTACGAGCAGTACTTC.

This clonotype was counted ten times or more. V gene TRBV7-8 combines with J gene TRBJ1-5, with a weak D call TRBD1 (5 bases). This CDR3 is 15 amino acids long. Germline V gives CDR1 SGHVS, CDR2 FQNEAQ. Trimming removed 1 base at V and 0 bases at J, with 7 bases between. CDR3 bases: TGTGCCAGCAGCTTAGGGGGGAGTAGCAATCAGCCCCAGCATTTT. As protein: CASSLGGSSNQPQHF.

CDR3 protein: CASSLDGQGDQPQHF. The CDR3 DNA is TGTGCCAGCAGCTTAGACGGACAGGGGGATCAGCCCCAGCATTTT. V and J are TRBV11-2 and TRBJ1-5; 10 positions match TRBD1. The germline gives CDR1 SGHAT, CDR2 FQNNGV. The V and J ends lost 0 bases and 5 bases, in that order; junction bases with no gene match: 1. The CDR3 extends over 15 amino acids. Looking up the rest from reference TRBV11-2 and TRBJ1-5 gives the full variable domain: EAGVAQSPRYKIIEKRQSVAFWCNPISGHATLYWYQQILGQGPKLLIQFQNNGVVDDSQLPKDRFSAERLKGVDSTLKIQPAKLEDSAVYLCASSLDGQGDQPQHFGDGTRLSIL.

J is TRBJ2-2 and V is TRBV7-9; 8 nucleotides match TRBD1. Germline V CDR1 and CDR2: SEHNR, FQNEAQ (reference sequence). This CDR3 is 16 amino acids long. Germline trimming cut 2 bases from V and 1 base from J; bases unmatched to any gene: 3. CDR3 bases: TGTGCCAGCAGCTTATCTGGACAGGGGAACACCGGGGAGCTGTTTTTT. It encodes CASSLSGQGNTGELFF.

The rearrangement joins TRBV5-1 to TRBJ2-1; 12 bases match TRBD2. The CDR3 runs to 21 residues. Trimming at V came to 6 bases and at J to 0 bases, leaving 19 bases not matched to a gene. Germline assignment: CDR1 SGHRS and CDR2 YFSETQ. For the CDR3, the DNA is TGCGCCAGCACCTGGGGGCGAGACCGGACTAGCGGGGCAGTCTCCTACAATGAGCAGTTCTTC. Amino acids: CASTWGRDRTSGAVSYNEQFF.

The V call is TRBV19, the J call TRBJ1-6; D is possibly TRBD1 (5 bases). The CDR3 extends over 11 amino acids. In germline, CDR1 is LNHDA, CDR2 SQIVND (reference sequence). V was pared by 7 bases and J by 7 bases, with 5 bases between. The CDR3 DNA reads TGTGCCAGTAAGGGGAATTCACCCCTCCACTTT. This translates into CASKGNSPLHF.

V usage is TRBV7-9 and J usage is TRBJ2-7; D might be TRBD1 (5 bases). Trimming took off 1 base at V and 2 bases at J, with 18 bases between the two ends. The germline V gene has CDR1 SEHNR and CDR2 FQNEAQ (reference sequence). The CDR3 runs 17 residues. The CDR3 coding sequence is TGTGCCAGCAGCTTAGAGGCCGGACGGACACCCCCCTACGAGCAGTACTTC. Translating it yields CASSLEAGRTPPYEQYF. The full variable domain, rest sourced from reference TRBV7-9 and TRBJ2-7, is DTGVSQNPRHKITKRGQNVTFRCDPISEHNRLYWYRQTLGQGPEFLTYFQNEAQLEKSRLLSDRFSAERPKGSFSTLEIQRTEQGDSAMYLCASSLEAGRTPPYEQYFGPGTRLTVT.

Here the CDR3 reads CASSVIDLGYTF. The CDR3 DNA follows: TGTGCCAGTAGTGTAATAGACCTTGGCTACACCTTC. The gene calls are TRBV19 and TRBJ1-2; D not certain. Germline values: CDR1 LNHDA, CDR2 SQIVND (reference sequence). The CDR3 runs 12 residues. V was trimmed by 5 bases and J by 7 bases, leaving 11 bases between them.

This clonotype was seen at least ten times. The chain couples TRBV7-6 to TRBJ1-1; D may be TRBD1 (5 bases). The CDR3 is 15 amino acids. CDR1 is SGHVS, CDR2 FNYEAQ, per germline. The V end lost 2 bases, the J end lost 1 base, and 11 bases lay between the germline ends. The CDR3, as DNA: TGTGCCAGCAGCTTACGAGGGGCCGCGAACACTGAAGCTTTCTTT. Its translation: CASSLRGAANTEAFF.

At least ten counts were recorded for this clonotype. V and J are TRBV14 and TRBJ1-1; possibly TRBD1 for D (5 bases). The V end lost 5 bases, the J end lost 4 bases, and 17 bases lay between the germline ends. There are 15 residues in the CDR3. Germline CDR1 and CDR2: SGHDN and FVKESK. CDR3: CASSNLGGFGTEAFF. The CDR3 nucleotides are TGTGCCAGCAGCAACCTTGGGGGTTTTGGCACTGAAGCTTTCTTT.